This paragraph reports one T cell receptor beta chain. Profiling relied on immunoSEQ multiplex PCR, and the TCRdb table lists in-frame clones only, not all of them. Counted here are 75,000 to 95,000 clones, approximately 88% occurring once; the ten biggest clones make up 38%. With 2 bases clipped from V and 6 bases from J, the junction kept 7 bases outside the gene matches. CDR1 SEHNR and CDR2 FQNEAQ come from the germline V gene (reference sequence). The CDR3 loop spans 16 amino acids. This entry is derived from a study of control samples from healthy donors and cancer patients. The TCR originated in a man aged 70 or older with lung cancer. The sequenced sample consisted of PBMCs. The V call is TRBV7-9, the J call TRBJ1-1, with 12 bases identical to TRBD1. Here the CDR3 DNA reads TGTGCCAGCAGCTTAACTCCGGGACAGGGGGCGGCTGAAGCTTTCTTT. It encodes CASSLTPGQGAAEAFF.